Shown below are 14 T cell receptor beta chains from a single sample sequenced in a study of blood T cell repertoires in COVID-19. Assay used: immunoSEQ multiplex PCR; TCRdb lists only in-frame clones, some missing. The sample carries over 350,000 clones, 87% recorded once. The sequencing input was PBMCs or T cells enriched from blood (not recorded which). Every receptor here comes from a woman in her late teens or twenties with acute COVID-19.

The rearrangement uses TRBV7-2 and TRBJ2-5, with 15 nucleotides matching TRBD2. The V gene end was trimmed by 1 base and the J gene end by 11 bases; junction bases not matched to a gene: 2. Per germline, CDR1 SGHTA and CDR2 FQGNSA. This CDR3 comprises 14 residues. The DNA for the CDR3 is TGTGCCAGCAGCTTAGGTGGACTAGCGGGAGGGCAGTACTTC. Translation gives CASSLGGLAGGQYF.

V gene TRBV14 combines with J gene TRBJ2-7; 8 nucleotides line up with TRBD2. The V and J ends lost 2 bases and 3 bases, in that order; junction bases with no gene match: 18. The germline CDR1 and CDR2 sequences are SGHDN and FVKESK. CDR3 size: 19 residues. The CDR3 bases are TGTGCCAGCAGCCAATTCGTGCGGGAGGCCGGATACAGGGTCTACGAGCAGTACTTC. This gives the protein CASSQFVREAGYRVYEQYF.

V and J are TRBV5-1 and TRBJ2-5; the D gene is possibly TRBD2 (6 bases). Trimming removed 0 bases at V and 5 bases at J, with 17 bases between. Germline V gene sequence: CDR1 SGHRS, CDR2 YFSETQ. CDR3 size: 16 residues. The CDR3 bases are TGCGCCAGCAGCTTGGCGGTGGGGACTCAAATGGAGACCCAGTACTTC. The encoded protein is CASSLAVGTQMETQYF.

The V call is TRBV21-1, the J call TRBJ2-1; the listed D gene, TRBD2, was not tested against the DNA. TRBV21-1 corresponds to a pseudogene. The CDR3 has 16 amino acids. CDR3 sequence: CASSKAPVRGYNEQFF. CDR3 nucleotide sequence: TGTGCCAGCAGCAAAGCTCCAGTTAGAGGGTACAATGAGCAGTTCTTC.

The chain has TRBV25-1 and TRBJ2-7; possible D gene TRBD1, 6 bases. V dropped 6 bases and J dropped 1 base, with 10 bases sitting between them. Germline CDR1 reads MGHDK; CDR2 reads SYGVNS. This CDR3 is built from 13 residues. Here the CDR3 DNA reads TGTGCCAGCAGGCCGAGGGGGTCCTACGAGCAGTACTTC. Translated: CASRPRGSYEQYF.

Only a few counts were recorded for this clone. At the DNA level, this CDR3 is encoded by other sequences in the same sample as well. The chain couples TRBV7-9 to TRBJ1-2; D uncertain. V gave up 1 base and J gave up 8 bases, with 11 bases separating them. CDR3 length: 13 residues. CDR1 is SEHNR, CDR2 FQNEAQ, per germline (reference sequence). For the CDR3, the DNA is TGTGCCAGCAGCTTAGGAGAGGGAGGAGGCTACACCTTC. Amino acid sequence: CASSLGEGGGYTF.

The V and J genes are TRBV9 and TRBJ1-4; no firm D call. Trimming shortened V by 0 bases and J by 3 bases, and 9 bases separated the two germline ends. CDR1 and CDR2 (germline): SGDLS, YYNGEE. CDR3 length equals 15 residues. CDR3 sequence (DNA): TGTGCCAGCAGCGTAGTGAGGGTTCCTAATGAAAAACTGTTTTTT. Translated, it gives CASSVVRVPNEKLFF. Using reference TRBV9 and TRBJ1-4 for the parts outside the CDR3, the full variable domain is DSGVTQTPKHLITATGQRVTLRCSPRSGDLSVYWYQQSLDQGLQFLIQYYNGEERAKGNILERFSAQQFPDLHSELNLSSLELGDSALYFCASSVVRVPNEKLFFGSGTQLSVL.

The chain couples TRBV2 to TRBJ2-1, with 9 bases lining up with TRBD2. Germline CDR1 reads SNHLY; CDR2 reads FYNNEI. Unmatched junction bases numbered 10, after V lost 5 bases and J lost 8 bases. The CDR3 spans 15 residues. CDR3 sequence: CASSSSLAGRDEQFF. The CDR3 nucleotides are TGTGCCAGCAGTTCCAGCCTAGCGGGACGGGATGAGCAGTTCTTC.

The chain recombines TRBV19 with TRBJ1-2; tentative D call: TRBD1 (6 bases). Per the germline V gene, CDR1 is LNHDA and CDR2 is SQIVND (reference sequence). Deletions cut 4 bases from V and 5 bases from J, with 14 bases between. The CDR3 contains 14 residues. This chain's CDR3 is CASSSQGRGYGYTF. CDR3 nucleotides: TGTGCCAGTAGTAGTCAGGGGCGCGGGTATGGCTACACCTTC.

This clone has just a few counts. CDR3 nucleotide sequence: TGTGCCAGCAGTCAGTCGTTATACAATGAGCAGTTCTTC. It codes for CASSQSLYNEQFF. This chain links TRBV11-3 with TRBJ2-1, with unresolved D. Trimming shortened V by 6 bases and J by 4 bases, and 10 bases separated the two germline ends. The CDR3 covers 13 residues. CDR1 SGHNT and CDR2 YENEEA come from the germline V gene.

This clone was detected once. The rearrangement uses TRBV19 and TRBJ1-4; D gene unclear. CDR1 and CDR2 from the germline V gene are LNHDA and SQIVND (reference sequence). This CDR3 has 14 amino acids. The ends were cut back, 7 bases at V and 5 bases at J, with 14 bases in the middle. Written as DNA, the CDR3 is TGTGCCAGTAAGTCCGAGCCAGCGAATGAAAAACTGTTTTTT. Residues: CASKSEPANEKLFF.

Only one count was recorded for this clone. The genes are TRBV7-9 and TRBJ1-2; TRBD1 aligns across 8 bases. J was trimmed by 6 bases and V by 3 bases; bases with no gene match: 3. Germline V gives CDR1 SEHNR, CDR2 FQNEAQ (reference sequence). The CDR3 consists of 13 residues. The DNA for the CDR3 is TGTGCCAGCAGCTTCCCAGGGGGCGATGGCTACACCTTC. Its protein product is CASSFPGGDGYTF.

The gene calls are TRBV29-1 and TRBJ1-2; D not resolved. Trimming took off 1 base at V and 6 bases at J, with 6 bases between the two ends. Germline CDR1 and CDR2: SQVTM and ANQGSEA. The CDR3 is 11 residues long. The CDR3 protein is CSVEGRDGYTF. In nucleotides, the CDR3 is TGCAGCGTTGAAGGGAGAGATGGCTACACCTTC.

The chain joins TRBV5-1 to TRBJ1-1; TRBD1 agrees at 7 bases. This CDR3 is 15 amino acids long. CDR1 and CDR2 from the germline V gene are SGHRS and YFSETQ. V gave up 4 bases and J gave up 5 bases; unmatched junction bases: 11. The CDR3 bases are TGCGCCAGCAGCCCGGTCGGCAGGGGGGAGACTGAAGCTTTCTTT. Its translation is CASSPVGRGETEAFF.